This T cell receptor (beta chain) was captured in a study of T cell responses to AZD1222 COVID-19 vaccine. The study, taken as a whole, reports: Breadth and depth of Spike-specific TCRs rose after two AZD1222 doses. Regions 160-218 and 743-854 dominated among vaccine-associated CD4 TCRs spanning spike. Samples come after the peak T cell response, not at day 14. Baseline antibody screening turned up just five to seven seropositive AZD1222 recipients.

From germline, CDR1 is LNHDA and CDR2 SQIVND (reference sequence). The CDR3 consists of 15 residues. The V and J ends lost 7 bases and 0 bases respectively, with 13 bases between them. TCRdb's table, derived via immunoSEQ multiplex PCR, lists solely in-frame clones and lacks some. The sample includes roughly 100,000 clones, less than 90% of them seen just once. This clone was recorded only once. No antigen is known for it. The sample in question was peripheral blood, obtained on day 0 of AZD1222 vaccination. V is TRBV19 and J is TRBJ1-5; unclear D gene. The sequence was obtained from an adult in good health. CDR3 DNA: TGTGCCAGTAATTACGCCATCTATAGCAATCAGCCCCAGCATTTT. Amino acids: CASNYAIYSNQPQHF.